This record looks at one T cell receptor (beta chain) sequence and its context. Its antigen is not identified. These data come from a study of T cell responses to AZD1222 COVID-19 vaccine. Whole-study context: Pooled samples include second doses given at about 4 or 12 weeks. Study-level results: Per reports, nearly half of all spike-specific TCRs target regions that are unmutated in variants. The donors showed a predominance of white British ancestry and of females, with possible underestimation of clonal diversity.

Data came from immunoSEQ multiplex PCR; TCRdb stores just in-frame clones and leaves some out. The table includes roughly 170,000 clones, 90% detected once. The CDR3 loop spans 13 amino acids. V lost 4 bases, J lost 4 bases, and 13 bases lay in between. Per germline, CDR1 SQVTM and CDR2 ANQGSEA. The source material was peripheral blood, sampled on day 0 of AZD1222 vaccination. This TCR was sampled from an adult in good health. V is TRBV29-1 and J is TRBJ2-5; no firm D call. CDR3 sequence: CSVGRSTLETQYF. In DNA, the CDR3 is TGCAGCGTTGGCAGGTCCACCCTAGAGACCCAGTACTTC.